What follows are 3 T cell receptor beta chains derived from one specimen sequenced in a study of T cells in Graves' hyperthyroidism and ophthalmopathy. Template material for amplifying TCR beta CDR3 regions consisted of RNA transcripts. The primer set for the first-round RT-PCR of the TCR CDR3 was HTBI. TCRdb itself ran the multiplex PCR reads through MiXCR, one entry per CDR3 protein. This sample has a few hundred thousand distinct CDR3 sequences, with around 16% found just once. Sequencing input: blood. The receptors originated from a woman in her twenties or thirties with Graves' ophthalmopathy.

This clonotype was counted at least ten times. The chain links TRBV7-6 to TRBJ2-3, with D unresolved. The CDR3 loop spans 13 amino acids. Trimming shortened V by 4 bases and J by 3 bases, and 8 bases separated the two germline ends. Germline CDR1 reads SGHVS; CDR2 reads FNYEAQ. CDR3 sequence: CASSYVATDTQYF. The DNA for the CDR3 is TGTGCCAGCAGCTACGTGGCAACAGATACGCAGTATTTT. Together with reference TRBV7-6 and TRBJ2-3, the CDR3 gives the full variable domain: GAGVSQSPRYKVTKRGQDVALRCDPISGHVSLYWYRQALGQGPEFLTYFNYEAQQDKSGLPNDRFSAERPEGSISTLTIQRTEQRDSAMYRCASSYVATDTQYFGPGTRLTVL.

This clonotype was detected only a few times. The J gene is TRBJ2-7, the V gene TRBV7-4, with D perhaps given as TRBD1 or TRBD2 (5 bases each). V lost 1 base and J lost 6, with 19 bases in between. Per the germline V gene, CDR1 is SGHVT and CDR2 is SQSDAQ. The CDR3 is made up of 16 amino acids. The DNA for the CDR3 is TGTGCCAGCAGCTTAGATGGGGGAGATAAGGTTTGCGAGCAGTACTTC. Its translation: CASSLDGGDKVCEQYF. The full variable domain, rest sourced from reference TRBV7-4 and TRBJ2-7, is GAGVSQSPRYKVAKRGRDVALRCDSISGHVTLYWYRQTLGQGSEVLTYSQSDAQRDKSGRPSGRFSAERPERSVSTLKIQRTEQGDSAVYLCASSLDGGDKVCEQYFGPGTRLTVT.

The table lists this clonotype with many counts. The V and J genes are TRBV28 and TRBJ2-5, with 7 bases identical to TRBD2. The CDR3 extends over 15 amino acids. The trim removed 4 bases at V and 1 base at J, leaving 6 bases unmatched. Germline CDR1 MDHEN, CDR2 SYDVKM. CDR3 coding DNA: TGTGCCAGCAGTTCCGGACTAGAAAGCCAAGAGACCCAGTACTTC. Protein sequence: CASSSGLESQETQYF. Combining the CDR3 with reference TRBV28 and TRBJ2-5 gives the whole variable domain DVKVTQSSRYLVKRTGEKVFLECVQDMDHENMFWYRQDPGLGLRLIYFSYDVKMKEKGDIPEGYSVSREKKERFSLILESASTNQTSMYLCASSSGLESQETQYFGPGTRLLVL.